These 7 T cell receptor beta chains originate from one sample sequenced in a study of regulatory T cells in long-lasting Graves disease. iRepertoire HTBI primers and Arm-PCR of CDR3 regions built TCR beta libraries. TCRdb reanalysed the multiplex PCR reads using MiXCR and keeps one entry per CDR3 protein. The sample records a few hundred thousand distinct CDR3 sequences, roughly 22% being singletons. As for time point: persistent/refractory GD, antithyroid drugs over 5 years with positive TRAb. Extracted PBMC RNA gave rise to the TCR library. Sequences were derived from peripheral blood mononuclear cells (PBMCs), sampled when the disease was refractory, from a patient treated with antithyroid drugs. The receptors come from a female donor with Graves disease.

V and J are TRBV27 and TRBJ2-5, with D perhaps matching TRBD1 (6 bases). Germline V CDR1 and CDR2: MNHEY, SMNVEV (reference sequence). Trimming left V 6 bases short and J 1 base short, with 18 bases between. This CDR3 region has 16 residues. The CDR3: CASSQSRGYPQETQYF. The CDR3 nucleotides are TGTGCCAGCAGCCAATCCAGGGGTTACCCCCAAGAGACCCAGTACTTC.

This chain joins TRBV12-3 or TRBV12-4 and TRBJ1-2, with 12 bases aligning to TRBD1. This CDR3 has 16 residues. The V gene end was trimmed by 7 bases and the J gene end by 4 bases; junction bases not matched to a gene: 10. As DNA, the CDR3 is TGTGCCAGCACGACGCCGGGACAGGGGGCGGCCTATGGCTACACCTTC. It codes for CASTTPGQGAAYGYTF.

CDR3 sequence reads: CASSFVGVRQGVYEQYF. The CDR3 nucleotides read TGCGCCAGCAGCTTCGTAGGAGTTCGGCAGGGAGTCTACGAGCAGTACTTC. The chain has TRBV5-1 and TRBJ2-7; D is perhaps TRBD1 or TRBD2 (5 bases each). The CDR3 extends over 17 amino acids. Germline assignment: CDR1 SGHRS and CDR2 YFSETQ. The germline V and J ends were trimmed by 2 bases and 3 bases, with 21 bases remaining between them.

The gene calls are TRBV3-1 and TRBJ2-7, with TRBD1 identical over 8 bases. The CDR3 has 14 residues. V dropped 2 bases and J dropped 6; count of bases not matched to a gene: 6. CDR1 is LGHDT and CDR2 is YNNKEL in the germline V gene (reference sequence). In nucleotides, the CDR3 is TGTGCCAGCAGCCAAAAGGGACAGGTCCGCGAGCAGTACTTC. Translating gives CASSQKGQVREQYF.

This clonotype came up many times. The V gene is TRBV28, the J gene TRBJ2-5, with TRBD1 matching 9 bases. The CDR3 is made up of 14 amino acids. CDR1 and CDR2 from the germline V gene are MDHEN and SYDVKM. The junction had 7 bases not matched to a gene; V was cut back by 5 bases and J by 6 bases. CDR3 in DNA: TGTGCCAGCAGTAAAGGACAGGGGCGACAGACCCAGTACTTC. Protein product: CASSKGQGRQTQYF.

This clonotype was recorded at least ten times. The rearrangement joins TRBV12-3 or TRBV12-4 to TRBJ2-7; TRBD1 agrees at 7 bases. The trim removed 5 bases at V and 3 bases at J, leaving 13 bases unmatched. The CDR3 is 16 residues long. The CDR3 sequence is CASSITGDLPRYEQYF. CDR3 nucleotide sequence: TGTGCCAGCAGTATAACAGGGGACCTCCCTCGCTACGAGCAGTACTTC.

This clonotype was seen many times. V and J are TRBV5-1 and TRBJ1-2; 9 nucleotides agree with TRBD1. V lost 3 bases to trimming and J lost 4 bases; unmatched junction nucleotides: 13. Germline CDR1 is SGHRS and CDR2 is YFSETQ. The CDR3 has 17 residues. The CDR3 DNA is TGCGCCAGCAGCTCGAACTTACCGGGACAGGGACCCTATGGCTACACCTTC. Translating it yields CASSSNLPGQGPYGYTF.